This T cell receptor beta chain was profiled in a study of blood T cell repertoires in COVID-19. V shed 3 bases, J shed 1 base, and the junction held 9 bases outside the gene matches. This CDR3 region has 16 residues. CDR1 is SGDLS and CDR2 is YYNGEE in the germline V gene. The repertoire was sequenced with immunoSEQ multiplex PCR; TCRdb's copy has only in-frame clones and lacks some. The sample contains more than 250,000 clones, more than 75% of which appear only once. Study members were between about 18 and 90 years old and lived in 24 US regions. This sequence was found in a woman aged 25 to 39 who had recovered from COVID-19. The source material was PBMCs or T cells enriched from blood (not recorded which). This chain uses TRBV9 with TRBJ2-5; 7 bases match TRBD2. The CDR3 region has the DNA TGTGCCAGCAGCGAGGGAGGGGTCCCCGCCCAAGAGACCCAGTACTTC. It specifies CASSEGGVPAQETQYF.